The T cell receptor beta chain described here comes from a study of cytomegalovirus exposure and HLA in healthy donors. The study ran its PCR with 60 Vbeta and 13 Jbeta primers. Using immunoSEQ multiplex PCR, the repertoire was profiled, and TCRdb retains in-frame clones only, with some absent. The sample consists of roughly 200,000 clones, 83% of them appearing once. Study-wide results and caveats: Presence/absence analysis assumed near-uniform sequencing depth across donors. TCR beta sequences reportedly predicted most subjects' HLA-A and HLA-B alleles accurately. Later analysis found that TCR beta chains associated with HLA were more clonally expanded than other, equally common chains.

A note on this clone: Its matching antigen is unknown.

The source of this sequence is a man aged 35 to 55 in good health and CMV-seropositive. Sequencing input: PBMCs.

The CDR3 protein is CASSQGGGSTEAFF. The CDR3 region has the DNA TGTGCCAGCAGTCAAGGTGGGGGCTCCACTGAAGCTTTCTTT. The chain couples TRBV11-3 to TRBJ1-1; TRBD1 might be the D (6 bases). The CDR3 sequence is 14 residues long. V was cut by 6 bases and J by 4 bases, with 15 bases left in between. Germline CDR1 and CDR2: SGHNT and YENEEA.